A single sample gave rise to the 8 T cell receptor beta chains below, sequenced in a study of graft-versus-host responses after intestinal transplantation. Here immunoSEQ multiplex PCR was the method, and the copy in TCRdb shows in-frame clones only, minus some. The profile covers around 87,000 clones, with about 90% appearing a single time and roughly 0.37% taken by the ten largest. Their antigen targets remain unknown. The material sequenced was unstimulated CD8+ T cells sorted from spleen or lymph node cells, taken before transplant. The receptors originated from a human donor who was the organ donor for an intestinal transplant.

The chain is built from TRBV15 and TRBJ1-4; 9 bases fit TRBD1. The CDR3 consists of 15 residues. V was pared by 0 bases and J by 5 bases, with 1 base of the junction left unmatched. CDR1 is LNHNV, CDR2 YYDKDF, per germline (reference sequence). CDR3 sequence (DNA): TGTGCCACCAGCAGAGAGGGGACAGGGAATGAAAAACTGTTTTTT. As protein: CATSREGTGNEKLFF.

There are a few counts of this clone. This chain uses TRBV10-3 with TRBJ2-5; D ambiguous. The tail of the sequence fits TRBJ2-7 better, so the J call may be wrong. Per germline, CDR1 ENHRY and CDR2 SYGVKD. The CDR3 length is 12 residues. CDR3 in amino acids: CATMGESYEQYF. The CDR3, as DNA: TGTGCCACTATGGGCGAGTCATACGAGCAGTACTTC.

This sequence joins TRBV2 and TRBJ2-5; D gene ambiguous. The closer fit of TRBJ2-7 to the DNA end suggests the J call may be wrong. The CDR3 consists of 11 residues. The germline CDR1 and CDR2 sequences are SNHLY and FYNNEI. CDR3 amino acids: CASSTGYEQYF. CDR3 sequence (DNA): TGTGCCAGCAGTACCGGGTACGAGCAGTACTTC.

The genes are TRBV15 and TRBJ1-5; maybe TRBD1 (6 bases). V was shortened by 3 bases and J by 6 bases, with 18 bases between the two germline ends. This CDR3 contains 16 residues. Looked up from germline, CDR1 is LNHNV and CDR2 is YYDKDF (reference sequence). As DNA, the CDR3 is TGTGCCACCAGCAGCAAATTCGGGGGGGGCACTCAGCCCCAGCATTTT. Amino acid sequence: CATSSKFGGGTQPQHF.

DNA for the CDR3: TGTGCCAGCAGTGAACACCCTAGCGGATACCAAGAGACCCAGTACTTC. This sequence encodes CASSEHPSGYQETQYF. The genes are TRBV6-1 and TRBJ2-5; 7 nucleotides align to TRBD2. The CDR3 length is 16 residues. The V and J ends lost 2 bases and 0 bases, in that order; junction bases with no gene match: 6. Germline V CDR1 and CDR2: MNHNS, SASEGT.

The J gene is TRBJ1-2, the V gene TRBV2; D not resolved. The CDR3 has 14 amino acids. V lost 0 bases, J lost 6 bases, and 11 bases lay in between. Germline CDR1 is SNHLY and CDR2 is FYNNEI. CDR3 nucleotide sequence: TGTGCCAGCAGTGAAGCTCGTGGAGCTCATGGCTACACCTTC. This gives the protein CASSEARGAHGYTF.

The rearrangement joins TRBV29-1 to TRBJ1-1, with D perhaps TRBD1 (6 bases). This CDR3 region has 12 residues. In germline, CDR1 is SQVTM, CDR2 ANQGSEA. V was trimmed by 3 bases and J by 2 bases, leaving 7 bases between them. CDR3 sequence reads: CSVEGANTEAFF. CDR3 in DNA: TGCAGCGTTGAGGGGGCCAACACTGAAGCTTTCTTT.

The rearrangement joins TRBV7-9 to TRBJ2-1; TRBD2 matches at 15 bases. Germline CDR1 is SEHNR and CDR2 is FQNEAQ (reference sequence). The trim removed 5 bases at V and 11 bases at J, leaving 4 bases unmatched. The CDR3 spans 14 residues. The chain's CDR3 is CASSLGTSGGKQFF. The DNA for the CDR3 is TGTGCCAGCAGCCTCGGGACTAGCGGGGGGAAGCAGTTCTTC.